The clone carrying this T cell receptor (beta chain) was detected only once. Its antigen is unidentified. Trimming took 3 bases from V and 8 from J, leaving 23 bases between them. The CDR3 loop spans 16 amino acids. CDR1 KGHSH and CDR2 LQKENI come from the germline V gene. The data were obtained in a study of Tregs in tolerant kidney transplant recipients. Study-wide findings and caveats: Expanding Tregs on activated donor B cells appeared to best identify donor-specific TCRbeta clones.

Libraries were prepared by immunoSEQ multiplex PCR; TCRdb keeps only in-frame clonotypes and omits some of them. The sample includes 200,000 to 300,000 clones, roughly 80% of them seen just once. The receptor comes from a human donor in good health. The chain is built from TRBV18 and TRBJ2-7, with D possibly being TRBD1 (5 bases). The sample comprised CD4+ T cells from blood. This CDR3 reads CASSPVPRQGVVKQYF. The CDR3 DNA reads as TGTGCCAGCTCACCGGTACCTAGGCAAGGGGTCGTCAAGCAGTACTTC.